Listed below are T cell receptor beta chains from one sample, sequenced in a study of early T cells in non-severe SARS-CoV-2 infection. MiXCR, applied by TCRdb to the 5' RACE reads, yields one record per CDR3 protein. The top ten hold roughly 4% of the sample, which has tens of thousands of distinct CDR3 sequences, roughly 5.3% seen once. The sequencing sample was made of whole blood. The receptors derive from an adult who was a healthcare worker with PCR-confirmed SARS-CoV-2 infection or an uninfected control (not recorded which). CDR3s include the opening cysteine and the closing phenylalanine or tryptophan. D genes are given only for firm matches. Rows may omit the clone size; those that give it use once, few, many or a size class.

j_gene,d_gene,abundance,v_gene,CDR3aa,CDR3nt
TRBJ2-1,NA,many,TRBV6-5,CASSYSSYNEQFF,TGTGCCAGCAGTTATAGCTCCTACAATGAGCAGTTCTTC
TRBJ2-2,TRBD1,few,TRBV6-1,CASSLSSGTVNTGELFF,TGTGCCAGCAGTCTATCATCCGGGACAGTGAACACCGGGGAGCTGTTTTTT
TRBJ1-2,NA,many,TRBV2,CASSEEYGYTF,TGTGCCAGCAGTGAAGAGTATGGCTACACCTTC
TRBJ1-5,NA,many,TRBV29-1,CSVVAGNSNQPQHF,TGCAGCGTTGTAGCCGGGAACAGCAATCAGCCCCAGCATTTT
TRBJ2-1,NA,few,TRBV28,CASTKGRSYNEQFF,TGTGCCAGCACTAAAGGCCGCTCCTACAATGAGCAGTTCTTC
TRBJ2-7,NA,many,TRBV20-1,CSASVPGSYEQYF,TGCAGTGCTAGTGTCCCAGGCAGCTACGAGCAGTACTTC
TRBJ1-2,TRBD1,many,TRBV12-3/TRBV12-4,CASSHGQGRGYTF,TGTGCCAGCAGCCATGGACAGGGGCGAGGCTACACCTTC
TRBJ2-1,NA,many,TRBV5-1,CASSSGTLSSYNEQFF,TGCGCCAGCAGCTCCGGGACCCTGAGCTCCTACAATGAGCAGTTCTTC
TRBJ2-2,TRBD2,many,TRBV20-1,CSARLAGGDGELFF,TGCAGTGCTCGACTAGCGGGAGGGGACGGGGAGCTGTTTTTT
TRBJ2-7,NA,many,TRBV27,CASSLSSGTEAAYEQYF,TGTGCCAGCAGTTTATCCTCCGGGACCGAGGCCGCCTACGAGCAGTACTTC
TRBJ2-5,NA,many,TRBV29-1,CSVEPQETQYF,TGCAGCGTTGAACCGCAAGAGACCCAGTACTTC
TRBJ2-7,NA,NA,TRBV29-1,CSVEDPDVSYEQYF,TGCAGCGTTGAAGACCCGGATGTCTCCTATGAGCAGTACTTC
TRBJ2-1,NA,few,TRBV4-1,CASSQDPRAVINEQFF,TGCGCCAGCAGCCAGGACCCACGAGCGGTAATCAATGAGCAGTTCTTC
TRBJ1-3,NA,many,TRBV6-5,CASSSRASGNTIYF,TGTGCCAGCAGTTCCAGGGCTTCTGGAAACACCATATATTTT
TRBJ1-1,NA,NA,TRBV5-1,CASSQVVATEAFF,TGCGCCAGCAGCCAAGTGGTTGCCACTGAAGCTTTCTTT
TRBJ2-1,NA,few,TRBV20-1,CSASNSRSSYNEQFF,TGCAGTGCTAGCAATTCCCGGAGCTCCTACAATGAGCAGTTCTTC
TRBJ2-1,TRBD2,many,TRBV10-3,CAISDLLAGGSEQFF,TGTGCCATCAGTGATTTACTAGCGGGAGGGAGTGAGCAGTTCTTC
TRBJ2-5,NA,many,TRBV7-9,CASSPDPLETQYF,TGTGCCAGCAGCCCCGACCCGCTAGAGACCCAGTACTTC
TRBJ2-7,NA,medium-sized,TRBV20-1,CSARGNSYEQYF,TGCAGTGCTAGGGGGAACTCCTACGAGCAGTACTTC
TRBJ2-7,NA,many,TRBV7-6,CASSLIGESEQYF,TGTGCCAGCAGTCTCATAGGGGAGAGCGAGCAGTACTTC
TRBJ1-5,NA,medium-sized,TRBV20-1,CSAHSVTNQPQHF,TGCAGTGCGCACAGCGTCACCAATCAGCCCCAGCATTTT
TRBJ1-5,NA,many,TRBV6-6,CASCGGYVNQPQHF,TGTGCCTCCTGTGGGGGGTATGTCAATCAGCCCCAGCATTTT
TRBJ2-2,TRBD1,many,TRBV19,CASRPGQGNTGELFF,TGTGCCAGTAGGCCGGGACAGGGTAACACCGGGGAGCTGTTTTTT
TRBJ1-2,TRBD1,many,TRBV29-1,CSVGGGRAAYTF,TGCAGCGTTGGAGGGGGCAGGGCAGCCTACACCTTC
TRBJ2-2,TRBD1,NA,TRBV6-2/TRBV6-3,CASNDRGRSTGELFF,TGTGCCAGCAACGACAGGGGGCGATCGACCGGGGAGCTGTTTTTT
TRBJ2-6,NA,many,TRBV20-1,CSARDLGGANVLTF,TGCAGTGCCCGGGACCTCGGAGGGGCCAACGTCCTGACTTTC
TRBJ2-3,TRBD1,NA,TRBV7-9,CASSLNLNRGRDTDTQYF,TGTGCCAGCAGCTTAAATCTGAACAGGGGAAGGGACACAGATACGCAGTATTTT
TRBJ2-7,NA,many,TRBV19,CASSNPGGAGYEQYF,TGTGCCAGTAGTAATCCGGGCGGGGCCGGCTACGAGCAGTACTTC
TRBJ2-7,NA,many,TRBV21-1,CASSKQGTGDGYEQYF,TGTGCCAGCAGCAAGCAGGGGACAGGGGACGGATACGAGCAGTACTTC
TRBJ2-1,NA,few,TRBV4-1,CASSQETIYNEQFF,TGCGCCAGCAGCCAAGAGACAATCTACAATGAGCAGTTCTTC
TRBJ1-2,TRBD1,many,TRBV19,CASIGTGGVNYGYTF,TGTGCCAGCATCGGGACAGGGGGCGTCAACTATGGCTACACCTTC
TRBJ2-3,TRBD1,medium-sized,TRBV29-1,CSVEIGTGSGDTQYF,TGCAGCGTTGAGATAGGGACAGGGTCAGGAGATACGCAGTATTTT
TRBJ2-1,NA,many,TRBV7-3,CASSSGNYNEQFF,TGTGCCAGCAGCTCCGGGAATTACAATGAGCAGTTCTTC
TRBJ2-3,TRBD2,many,TRBV12-3/TRBV12-4,CASTLAGVGDTQYF,TGTGCCAGCACCTTAGCGGGAGTGGGAGATACGCAGTATTTT
TRBJ2-3,NA,NA,TRBV11-3,CTSSSRTDTQYF,TGTACCAGCAGCTCCAGGACAGATACGCAGTATTTT
TRBJ1-1,NA,many,TRBV20-1,CSARDSQGNTEAFF,TGCAGTGCTAGAGATAGCCAGGGGAACACTGAAGCTTTCTTT
TRBJ2-5,NA,many,TRBV6-1,CASSEKGRLETQYF,TGTGCCAGCAGTGAAAAGGGGCGCCTTGAGACCCAGTACTTC
TRBJ2-5,TRBD1,many,TRBV7-6,CASSSDRVETQYF,TGTGCCAGCAGCTCTGACAGGGTGGAGACCCAGTACTTC
TRBJ2-1,TRBD1,many,TRBV6-5,CASSWGRTGMKFF,TGTGCCAGCAGTTGGGGTAGGACAGGGATGAAGTTCTTC
TRBJ2-1,NA,many,TRBV6-5,CASSYVDSGIGEQFF,TGTGCCAGCAGTTACGTCGACAGTGGGATTGGGGAGCAGTTCTTC
TRBJ1-1,NA,many,TRBV7-8,CASSFGQMNTEAFF,TGTGCCAGCAGCTTCGGACAAATGAACACTGAAGCTTTCTTT
TRBJ2-1,TRBD2,medium-sized,TRBV29-1,CSVEGLAGFEQFF,TGCAGCGTTGAGGGACTAGCGGGATTTGAGCAGTTCTTC
TRBJ2-3,TRBD2,many,TRBV12-3/TRBV12-4,CASTPVGDSGRRATDTQYF,TGTGCCAGCACCCCTGTAGGGGACAGCGGGAGGAGGGCCACAGATACGCAGTATTTT
TRBJ1-5,TRBD1,many,TRBV20-1,CSASRQGSQPQHF,TGCAGTGCTAGCCGACAGGGTTCTCAGCCCCAGCATTTT
TRBJ2-7,TRBD2,few,TRBV6-5,CASSYSASGKSYEQYF,TGTGCCAGCAGTTACTCAGCTAGCGGGAAATCCTACGAGCAGTACTTC
TRBJ1-2,NA,many,TRBV28,CASSLVGGGLGYGYTF,TGTGCCAGCAGTTTGGTGGGGGGCGGTTTGGGCTATGGCTACACCTTC
TRBJ2-2,NA,many,TRBV6-2/TRBV6-3,CASSLKVELFF,TGTGCCAGCAGCTTAAAGGTGGAGCTGTTTTTT
TRBJ2-7,NA,few,TRBV7-2,CASSFRGGNPYYEQYF,TGTGCCAGCAGCTTTCGGGGCGGGAACCCCTACTACGAGCAGTACTTC
TRBJ2-1,NA,medium-sized,TRBV20-1,CSVTEVHEQFF,TGCAGTGTCACGGAGGTGCATGAGCAGTTCTTC
TRBJ1-3,NA,many,TRBV6-5,CASSPQAGVLSGNTIYF,TGTGCCAGCAGCCCCCAAGCCGGGGTCCTCTCTGGAAACACCATATATTTT
TRBJ2-1,NA,many,TRBV21-1,CASSNASGTNNEQFF,TGTGCCAGCAGCAATGCCAGCGGGACTAACAATGAGCAGTTCTTC
TRBJ2-1,NA,many,TRBV7-9,CASSRPGTTYNEQFF,TGTGCCAGCAGCCGTCCGGGGACAACCTACAATGAGCAGTTCTTC
TRBJ2-1,NA,many,TRBV4-1,CASSQDRIARIIRSYNEQFF,TGCGCCAGCAGCCAAGATCGGATTGCTAGAATAATACGCTCCTACAATGAGCAGTTCTTC
TRBJ1-2,TRBD1,many,TRBV29-1,CSADREEGYTF,TGCAGCGCGGACAGGGAGGAAGGCTACACCTTC
TRBJ2-1,NA,many,TRBV7-6,CASSLRAGTYEQFF,TGTGCCAGCAGCTTAAGGGCGGGAACATATGAGCAGTTCTTC
TRBJ1-1,NA,many,TRBV12-3/TRBV12-4,CASSPGPGTEAFF,TGTGCCAGCAGCCCTGGGCCAGGCACTGAAGCTTTCTTT
TRBJ1-1,NA,medium-sized,TRBV7-9,CAATHNNTEAFF,TGTGCCGCAACACACAATAACACTGAAGCTTTCTTT
TRBJ1-1,TRBD1,few,TRBV6-5,CASSYRRTGLTFF,TGTGCCAGCAGTTACCGTCGGACAGGGCTGACTTTCTTT